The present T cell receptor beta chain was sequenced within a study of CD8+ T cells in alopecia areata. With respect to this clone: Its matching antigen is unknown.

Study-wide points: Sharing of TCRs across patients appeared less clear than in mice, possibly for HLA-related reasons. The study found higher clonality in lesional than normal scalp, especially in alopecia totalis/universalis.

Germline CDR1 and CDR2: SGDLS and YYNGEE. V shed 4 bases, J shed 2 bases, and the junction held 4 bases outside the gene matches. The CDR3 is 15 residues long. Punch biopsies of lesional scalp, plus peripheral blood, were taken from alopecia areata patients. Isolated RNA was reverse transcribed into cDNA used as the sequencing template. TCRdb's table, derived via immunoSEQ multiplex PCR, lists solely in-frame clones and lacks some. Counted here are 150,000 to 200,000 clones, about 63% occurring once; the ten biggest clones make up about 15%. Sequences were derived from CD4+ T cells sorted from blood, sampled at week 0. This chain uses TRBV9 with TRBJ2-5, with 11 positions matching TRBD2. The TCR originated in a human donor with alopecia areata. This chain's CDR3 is CASSFSGGVQETQYF. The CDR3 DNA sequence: TGTGCCAGCAGCTTTAGCGGGGGGGTTCAAGAGACCCAGTACTTC.